This passage covers 14 T cell receptor beta chains from one sample sequenced in a study of metastatic and nonmetastatic thyroid tumors. With MiXCR, TCRdb reprocessed the PCR reads. The sample records 46,000 or so clones, approximately 15% being singletons. Thyroid surgery took place with no prior treatment in any patient. Source material: blood. These receptors were obtained from a female donor with papillary thyroid cancer or a benign thyroid nodule (not recorded which). Some clones in this sample may be carry-over from other donors' samples.

This clone was detected ten times or more. The gene calls are TRBV19 and TRBJ2-7, with D possibly being TRBD1 or TRBD2 (5 bases each). The germline CDR1 and CDR2 sequences are LNHDA and SQIVND (reference sequence). The V end lost 0 bases, the J end lost 3 bases, and 12 bases lay between the germline ends. The CDR3 is 15 amino acids. Here the CDR3 reads CASSIDLGVDYEQYF. The CDR3 nucleotides read TGTGCCAGTAGTATAGATCTGGGGGTAGACTACGAGCAGTACTTC. Variable domain in full (rest from reference TRBV19 and TRBJ2-7): DGGITQSPKYLFRKEGQNVTLSCEQNLNHDAMYWYRQDPGQGLRLIYYSQIVNDFQKGDIAEGYSVSREKKESFPLTVTSAQKNPTAFYLCASSIDLGVDYEQYFGPGTRLTVT.

V is TRBV29-1 and J is TRBJ1-2; 8 bases fit TRBD1. CDR1 is SQVTM and CDR2 is ANQGSEA in the germline V gene. The CDR3 length is 11 residues. V lost 3 bases, J lost 9 bases, and 3 bases stayed unmatched. CDR3 residues: CSVDQGACYTF. CDR3 in DNA: TGCAGCGTTGACCAGGGGGCTTGCTACACCTTC.

At least ten counts were recorded for this clone. V usage is TRBV24-1 and J usage is TRBJ2-1, with D possibly being TRBD1 or TRBD2 (5 bases each). Trimming pared 10 bases from V and 5 bases from J, leaving 17 bases between. This CDR3 comprises 14 residues. Germline V gene sequence: CDR1 KGHDR, CDR2 SFDVKD. CDR3 DNA: TGTGCCACGGGAGATAGACAGTCCCACAATGAGCAGTTCTTC. It translates to CATGDRQSHNEQFF.

This clone was seen repeatedly, ten times or more. The J gene is TRBJ1-4, the V gene TRBV5-1; weak D call: TRBD1 (6 bases). Per germline, CDR1 SGHRS and CDR2 YFSETQ. The CDR3 loop spans 13 amino acids. Trimming cost V 2 bases and J 12 bases, with 14 bases left between them. The CDR3 nucleotides read TGCGCCAGCAGCTTACAGGGTGCCGGGGAACTGTTTTTT. Translated: CASSLQGAGELFF.

This clone was observed many times. The CDR3 protein is CASSSLRDRYRSGANVLTF. The CDR3 nucleotides are TGTGCCAGCAGTTCTCTCCGGGACAGATATCGCTCTGGGGCCAACGTCCTGACTTTC. The chain joins TRBV6-6 to TRBJ2-6; 7 positions match TRBD1. Germline V lookup: CDR1 MNHNY, CDR2 SVGAGI (reference sequence). The CDR3 length is 19 residues. The J segment lost 0 bases and the V segment lost 4 bases, leaving 12 bases of the junction unmatched.

This clone was seen a few times. This chain uses TRBV12-3 or TRBV12-4 with TRBJ2-7, with 7 nucleotides matching TRBD1. Trimming removed 5 bases from V and 0 bases from J; junction bases left unmatched: 10. There are 16 residues in the CDR3. The CDR3 nucleotides read TGTGCCAGCAGTCCGCAACCGGGACAGTTCTCCTACGAGCAGTACTTC. Residues: CASSPQPGQFSYEQYF.

This clone was counted many times. This chain links TRBV19 with TRBJ1-2; D ambiguous. The CDR3 totals 15 residues. Germline V lookup: CDR1 LNHDA, CDR2 SQIVND (reference sequence). The V and J ends lost 1 base and 2 bases respectively, with 11 bases between them. The CDR3 DNA sequence: TGTGCCAGTAGTATAGTGGGCAGCTTGAACTATGGCTACACCTTC. Amino acids: CASSIVGSLNYGYTF.

This clone was counted at least ten times. The rearrangement uses TRBV20-1 and TRBJ2-7; possible D gene TRBD1, 5 bases. Germline CDR1 and CDR2: DFQATT and SNEGSKA (reference sequence). V was pared by 1 base and J by 0 bases, with 16 bases between. The CDR3 consists of 16 residues. The CDR3 bases are TGCAGTGCTAGAGTGCCAGGGCGCCCTAGCTCCTACGAGCAGTACTTC. Translation: CSARVPGRPSSYEQYF.

At least ten counts were recorded for this clone. The chain carries TRBV28 and TRBJ1-4, with D maybe TRBD1 (6 bases). Trimming removed 5 bases at V and 7 bases at J, with 17 bases between. Germline CDR1 MDHEN, CDR2 SYDVKM. This CDR3 region has 15 residues. The DNA of the CDR3 is TGTGCCAGCAGTGCCCGGGACATGTGGGGTGAAAAACTGTTTTTT. Translating it yields CASSARDMWGEKLFF.

The table lists this clone with many counts. The CDR3 DNA is TGCAGTGCCAAGGAATCCCGGGACACACACACAGATACGCAGTATTTT. This encodes CSAKESRDTHTDTQYF. This chain joins TRBV20-1 and TRBJ2-3; a possible D gene is TRBD1 (6 bases). The germline V gene encodes CDR1 DFQATT and CDR2 SNEGSKA (reference sequence). The CDR3 extends over 16 amino acids. V lost 6 bases to trimming and J lost 2 bases, with 21 bases between them.

A single count supports this clone. J is TRBJ2-6 and V is TRBV7-2; 11 nucleotides match TRBD2. The CDR3 contains 20 residues. J was trimmed by 0 bases and V by 2 bases; bases with no gene match: 9. Germline values: CDR1 SGHTA, CDR2 FQGNSA. CDR3 region: CASSLLTSGGLLSGANVLTF. DNA for the CDR3: TGTGCCAGCAGCTTATTAACTAGCGGGGGCCTACTCTCTGGGGCCAACGTCCTGACTTTC.

This clone was detected ten times or more. The chain couples TRBV6-1 to TRBJ2-5; D unclear. V was pared by 4 bases and J by 5 bases, with 8 bases between. This CDR3 comprises 12 residues. CDR1 is MNHNS and CDR2 is SASEGT in the germline V gene. CDR3 nucleotide sequence: TGTGCCAGCAGTGTGATGGGGGAGACCCAGTACTTC. This encodes CASSVMGETQYF.

This clone was counted at least ten times. The chain carries TRBV5-4 and TRBJ2-7; 8 bases line up with TRBD1. The CDR3 totals 16 residues. V shed 4 bases and J 1 base; nucleotides not matched to a gene: 10. Germline V gives CDR1 SGHNT, CDR2 YYREEE (reference sequence). The CDR3 DNA is TGTGCCAGCAGCCTATTTGGGGGGACAGGATCCTACGAGCAGTACTTC. Its translation: CASSLFGGTGSYEQYF.

This rearrangement joins TRBV6-2 or TRBV6-3 to TRBJ1-2; D is ambiguous. The length of the CDR3 is 14 residues. Trimming left V 6 bases short and J 2 bases short, with 13 bases between. CDR1 is MNHEY, CDR2 SVGEGT, per germline. The CDR3 reads CASSSTPSNYGYTF. The CDR3 region has the DNA TGTGCCAGCAGCTCTACTCCCTCAAACTATGGCTACACCTTC.